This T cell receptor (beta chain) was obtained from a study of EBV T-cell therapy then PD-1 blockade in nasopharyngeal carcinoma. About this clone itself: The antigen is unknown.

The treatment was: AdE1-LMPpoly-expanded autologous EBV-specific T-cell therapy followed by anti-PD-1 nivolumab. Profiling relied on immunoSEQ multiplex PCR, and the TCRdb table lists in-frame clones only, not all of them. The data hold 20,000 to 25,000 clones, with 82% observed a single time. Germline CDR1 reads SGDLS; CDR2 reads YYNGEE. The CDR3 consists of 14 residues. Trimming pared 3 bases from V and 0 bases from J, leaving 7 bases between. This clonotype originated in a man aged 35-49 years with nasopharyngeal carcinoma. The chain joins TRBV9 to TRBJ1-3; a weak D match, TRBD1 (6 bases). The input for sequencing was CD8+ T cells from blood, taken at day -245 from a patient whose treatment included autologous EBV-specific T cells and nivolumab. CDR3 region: CASSEGGSGNTIYF. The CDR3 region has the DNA TGTGCCAGCAGCGAAGGGGGCTCTGGAAACACCATATATTTT.